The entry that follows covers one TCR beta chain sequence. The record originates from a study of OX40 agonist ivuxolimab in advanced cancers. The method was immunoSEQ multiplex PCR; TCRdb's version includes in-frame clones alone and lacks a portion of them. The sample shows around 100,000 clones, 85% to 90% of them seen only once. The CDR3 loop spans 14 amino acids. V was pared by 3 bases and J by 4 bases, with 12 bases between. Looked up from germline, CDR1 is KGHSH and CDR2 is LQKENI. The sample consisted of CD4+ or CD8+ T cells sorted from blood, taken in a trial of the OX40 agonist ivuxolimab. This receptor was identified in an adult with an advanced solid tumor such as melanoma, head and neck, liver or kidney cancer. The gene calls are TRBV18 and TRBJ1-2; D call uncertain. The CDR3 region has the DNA TGTGCCAGCTCACCCGAGGACTCAGGCTATGGCTACACCTTC. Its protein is CASSPEDSGYGYTF.